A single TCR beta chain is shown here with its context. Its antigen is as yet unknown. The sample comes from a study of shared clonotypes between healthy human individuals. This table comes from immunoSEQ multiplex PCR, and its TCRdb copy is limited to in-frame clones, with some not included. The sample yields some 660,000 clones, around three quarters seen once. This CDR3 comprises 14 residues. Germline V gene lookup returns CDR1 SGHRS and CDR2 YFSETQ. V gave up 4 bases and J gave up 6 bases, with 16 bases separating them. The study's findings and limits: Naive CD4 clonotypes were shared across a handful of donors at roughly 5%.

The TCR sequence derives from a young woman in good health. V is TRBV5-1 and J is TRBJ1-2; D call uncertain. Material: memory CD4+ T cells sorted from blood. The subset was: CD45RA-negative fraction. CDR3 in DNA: TGCGCCAGCAGCGGAGGGTCCCCCCGGGATGGCTACACCTTC. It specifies CASSGGSPRDGYTF.